The table lists the clone carrying this T cell receptor beta chain with many counts. Arm-PCR of CDR3 regions and iRepertoire HTBI primers were used to build TCR beta libraries. One entry per CDR3 protein, called by TCRdb with MiXCR from the multiplex PCR reads. Among a few hundred thousand distinct CDR3 sequences listed, about 11% were seen once. As to time point: newly diagnosed GD, antithyroid drugs for less than 3 months. PBMCs were the source of the RNA used for TCR sequencing. As collected, the peripheral blood samples measured about 9.2 milliliters each and went into EDTA tubes. This sample was taken from a study of regulatory T cells in long-lasting Graves disease. The same sample was also used in a study of T cells in Graves' hyperthyroidism and ophthalmopathy.

This receptor was identified in a woman under 30 with Graves disease. The sample here was peripheral blood mononuclear cells (PBMCs), taken at new diagnosis, from a patient treated with antithyroid drugs.

CDR3 DNA sequence: TGTGCCAGCAGTCTAGGGGGTTCTAATGAAAAACTGTTTTTT. It is translated as CASSLGGSNEKLFF. The chain uses TRBV28 and TRBJ1-4; D possibly corresponds to TRBD1 (6 bases). Per the germline V gene, CDR1 is MDHEN and CDR2 is SYDVKM. Trimming removed 5 bases at V and 3 bases at J, with 10 bases between. CDR3 length: 14 residues. Variable domain in full (rest from reference TRBV28 and TRBJ1-4): DVKVTQSSRYLVKRTGEKVFLECVQDMDHENMFWYRQDPGLGLRLIYFSYDVKMKEKGDIPEGYSVSREKKERFSLILESASTNQTSMYLCASSLGGSNEKLFFGSGTQLSVL.